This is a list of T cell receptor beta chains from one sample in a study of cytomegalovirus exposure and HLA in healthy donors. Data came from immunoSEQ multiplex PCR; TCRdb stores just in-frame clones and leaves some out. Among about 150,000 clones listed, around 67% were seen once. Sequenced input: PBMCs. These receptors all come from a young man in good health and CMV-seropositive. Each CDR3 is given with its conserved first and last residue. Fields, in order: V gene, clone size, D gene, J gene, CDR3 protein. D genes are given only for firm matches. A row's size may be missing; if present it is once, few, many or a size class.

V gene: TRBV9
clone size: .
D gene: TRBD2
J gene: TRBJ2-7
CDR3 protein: CASSSRLGGEQYF

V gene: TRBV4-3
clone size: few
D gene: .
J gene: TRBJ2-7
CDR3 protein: CASSQSGLSYEQYF

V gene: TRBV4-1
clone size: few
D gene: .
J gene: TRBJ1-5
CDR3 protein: CASSQDLRQHNQPQHF

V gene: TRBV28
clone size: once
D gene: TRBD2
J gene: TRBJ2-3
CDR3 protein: CASSLLAGGPVDTQYF

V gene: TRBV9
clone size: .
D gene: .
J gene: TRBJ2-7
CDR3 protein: CASSVGLSYEQYF

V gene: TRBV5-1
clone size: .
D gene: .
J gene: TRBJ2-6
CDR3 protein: CASRHNLDSSGANVLTF

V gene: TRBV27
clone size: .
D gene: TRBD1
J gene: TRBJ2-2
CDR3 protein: CASGPWTGIGPGELFF

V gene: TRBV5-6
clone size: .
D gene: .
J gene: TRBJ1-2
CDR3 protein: CASSPGLTGEDYGYTF

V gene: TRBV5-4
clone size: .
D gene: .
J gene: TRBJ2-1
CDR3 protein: CASSTPGPLNEQFF

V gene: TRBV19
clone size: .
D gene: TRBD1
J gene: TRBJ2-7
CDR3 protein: CASKDGTGSYEQYF

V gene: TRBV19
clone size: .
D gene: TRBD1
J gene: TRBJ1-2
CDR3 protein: CASLRLTGGAYGYTF

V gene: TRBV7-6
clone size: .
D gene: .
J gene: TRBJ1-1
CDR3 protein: CASSPWGGAEAFF

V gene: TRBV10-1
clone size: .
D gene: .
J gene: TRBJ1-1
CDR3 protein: CAIPREEGTEAFF

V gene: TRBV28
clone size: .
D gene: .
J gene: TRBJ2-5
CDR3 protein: CASSQPGSETQYF

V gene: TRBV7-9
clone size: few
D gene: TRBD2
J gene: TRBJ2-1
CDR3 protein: CASSLIGLAEDNEQFF

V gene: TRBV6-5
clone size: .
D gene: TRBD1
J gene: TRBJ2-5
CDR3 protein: CASSYPGTGEETQYF

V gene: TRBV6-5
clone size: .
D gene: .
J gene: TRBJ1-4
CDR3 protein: CASSPGQEDEKLFF

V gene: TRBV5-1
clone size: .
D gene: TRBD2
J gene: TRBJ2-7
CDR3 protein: CATAREGSSYEQYF

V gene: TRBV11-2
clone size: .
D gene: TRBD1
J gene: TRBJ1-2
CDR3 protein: CASSSGTAQVYGYTF

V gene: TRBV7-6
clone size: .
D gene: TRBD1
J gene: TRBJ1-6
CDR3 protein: CASSVRDRGYNSPLHF